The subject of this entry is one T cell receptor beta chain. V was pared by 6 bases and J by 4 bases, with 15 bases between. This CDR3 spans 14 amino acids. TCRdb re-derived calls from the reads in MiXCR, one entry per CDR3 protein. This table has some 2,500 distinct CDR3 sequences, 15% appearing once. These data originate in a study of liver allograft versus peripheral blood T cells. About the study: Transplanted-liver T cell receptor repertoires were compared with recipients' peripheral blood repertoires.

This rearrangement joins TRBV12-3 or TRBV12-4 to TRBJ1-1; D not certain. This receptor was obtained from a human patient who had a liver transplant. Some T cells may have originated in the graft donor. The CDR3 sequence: CASRRLSRSTEAFF. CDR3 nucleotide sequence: TGTGCCAGCAGGCGCCTCTCACGGAGCACTGAAGCTTTCTTT.